Included here is one T cell receptor (beta chain) sequence, with context. Each CDR3 protein is one row after TCRdb ran MiXCR on the RT-PCR reads. Here the sample spans about half a million distinct CDR3 sequences, approximately 24% being singletons. These data are taken from a study of response to subunit inactivated influenza vaccine. The CDR3 sequence is 16 residues long. From germline, CDR1 is LGHDT and CDR2 YNNKEL (reference sequence). V lost 1 base to trimming and J lost 0 bases, with 10 bases between them. The TCR originated in a man aged 50-60 years who received an inactivated influenza vaccine. The rearrangement uses TRBV3-1 and TRBJ2-4; the D is unclear. Sequenced material: CD4+ T cells sorted from PBMCs, taken 5 to 6 days after vaccination. The DNA of the CDR3 is TGTGCCAGCAGCCAAGGGGTCCTCCTAGCCAAAAACATTCAGTACTTC. Encoded protein: CASSQGVLLAKNIQYF.